This T cell receptor beta chain was captured by sequencing in a study of shared clonotypes between healthy human individuals. CD45RO negativity and positive selection for CCR7 defined naive CD8 cells, a population that excluded terminally differentiated effector memory CD45RA+ cells. Germline V gene sequence: CDR1 MNHEY, CDR2 SMNVEV (reference sequence). CDR3 length: 15 amino acids. V lost 1 base and J lost 2, with 9 bases in between. Generated by immunoSEQ multiplex PCR, the TCRdb table keeps only in-frame clones and is missing some. The sample has about 2.1 million clones; roughly 95% are singletons.

The clonotype comes from a young man in good health. Some clones in this sample may be carry-over from other donors' samples. The sequencing input was naive CD8+ T cells from PBMCs. The rearrangement uses TRBV27 and TRBJ2-1, with no clear D. The CDR3 sequence: CASSLWAEAYNEQFF. As DNA, the CDR3 is TGTGCCAGCAGTTTATGGGCAGAAGCCTACAATGAGCAGTTCTTC.